The rows below give T cell receptor beta chains drawn from one sample of a study of blood T cells in healthy people across ages. TCRdb fed the 5' RACE reads into MiXCR, producing one record per CDR3 protein. The sample includes approximately 2,000,000 distinct CDR3 sequences, 35% to 50% of them seen just once. The sample consisted of blood. These receptors all come from a human donor in good health. The CDR3 runs from the conserved cysteine through the conserved F or W. Fields, in order: clone size, V gene, J gene, D gene, CDR3 DNA, CDR3 protein. A D gene is named only where the DNA matches it firmly. Expanded clones are given a class, and other clones once, few, many or no size at all.

few	TRBV20-1	TRBJ2-7	.	TGCAGTGCTTCCGGGACCCCCCTAAACTACGAGCAGTACTTC	CSASGTPLNYEQYF
.	TRBV5-1	TRBJ1-2	.	TGCGCCAGCAGCCGTACAAGCACTCATGGCTGCACCTTC	CASSRTSTHGCTF
few	TRBV29-1	TRBJ2-5	TRBD1	TGCAGCGTTGCCACCGCGGGACAGGGGAGGGAGACCCAGTACTTC	CSVATAGQGRETQYF
few	TRBV24-1	TRBJ1-2	.	TGTGCCACCAGTGATTTTGACCTAGATGGCTACACCTTC	CATSDFDLDGYTF
.	TRBV10-3	TRBJ2-7	.	TGTGCCATCAGTGAGTCGACAGGTTCATACGAGCAGTACTTC	CAISESTGSYEQYF
.	TRBV27	TRBJ1-1	.	TGTGCCAGCAGCATTGGTGGTGATACTGAAGCTTTCTTT	CASSIGGDTEAFF
.	TRBV7-3	TRBJ2-2	.	TGTGCCAGCAGCCTGGATGAGGCAGGGAGATACACCGGGGAGCTGTTTTTT	CASSLDEAGRYTGELFF
.	TRBV4-2	TRBJ2-7	TRBD2	TGTGCCAGCAGCCAACTACCATATGGACTAGCGCACGAGCAGTACTTC	CASSQLPYGLAHEQYF
.	TRBV4-3	TRBJ2-7	.	TGCGCCAGCAGCTCCGTAGGGCGAACTACCTACGAGCAGTACTTC	CASSSVGRTTYEQYF
.	TRBV7-6	TRBJ2-1	TRBD1	TGTGCCAGCAGCCTCCCGACAGGGGGCATTGAGCAGTTCTTC	CASSLPTGGIEQFF
.	TRBV3-1	TRBJ2-4	.	TGTGCCAGCAGCCAAGAAACACTCAACCAGTACTTC	CASSQETLNQYF
few	TRBV30	TRBJ2-7	.	TGTGCCTGGAGTGAAACCTCCTCCTACGAGCAGTACTTC	CAWSETSSYEQYF
few	TRBV6-5	TRBJ2-1	.	TGTGCCAGCAGTCCCACGGACTCTAGTGAGCAGTTCTTC	CASSPTDSSEQFF
few	TRBV6-2/TRBV6-3	TRBJ2-5	.	TGTGCCAGCAGTTACTCGAAATTCGTACAAGAGACCCAGTACTTC	CASSYSKFVQETQYF
.	TRBV29-1	TRBJ1-2	.	TGCAGCGTCGGATTCTCCCGTGGGGGTAACTATGGCTACACCTTC	CSVGFSRGGNYGYTF